This TCR beta chain was identified in a study of T cells in Graves' hyperthyroidism and ophthalmopathy. RNA transcripts served as the template for amplifying TCR beta CDR3 regions. Carried out on the TCR CDR3, a first-round RT-PCR used the HTBI primer set. TCRdb called the multiplex PCR reads again in MiXCR, with one record for every CDR3 protein. The profile shows 550,000 to 700,000 distinct CDR3 sequences, 46% of them singletons. Details on this clonotype: Its antigen is not identified.

Trimming left V 7 bases short and J 6 bases short, with 15 bases between. CDR1 is MNHEY, CDR2 SVGEGT, per germline. The CDR3 length is 14 residues. Any patient presenting with uncontrolled infection, other autoimmune disease, pregnancy or lactation was left out. Study-wide points: Ophthalmopathy stood apart from stable hyperthyroidism in a 13 V-J model. Blood samples included most of the expanded thyroid clonotypes exceeding 0.001.

Sequencing was done on a sample of peripheral blood or thyroid tissue (not recorded which). The sequence derives from an adult woman with Graves' disease, either hyperthyroidism or ophthalmopathy (not recorded which). V and J are TRBV6-2 or TRBV6-3 and TRBJ2-2; D is unclear. The CDR3 region is CASTTVQEPGELFF. The CDR3 nucleotides are TGTGCCAGCACTACGGTTCAGGAGCCCGGGGAGCTGTTTTTT.